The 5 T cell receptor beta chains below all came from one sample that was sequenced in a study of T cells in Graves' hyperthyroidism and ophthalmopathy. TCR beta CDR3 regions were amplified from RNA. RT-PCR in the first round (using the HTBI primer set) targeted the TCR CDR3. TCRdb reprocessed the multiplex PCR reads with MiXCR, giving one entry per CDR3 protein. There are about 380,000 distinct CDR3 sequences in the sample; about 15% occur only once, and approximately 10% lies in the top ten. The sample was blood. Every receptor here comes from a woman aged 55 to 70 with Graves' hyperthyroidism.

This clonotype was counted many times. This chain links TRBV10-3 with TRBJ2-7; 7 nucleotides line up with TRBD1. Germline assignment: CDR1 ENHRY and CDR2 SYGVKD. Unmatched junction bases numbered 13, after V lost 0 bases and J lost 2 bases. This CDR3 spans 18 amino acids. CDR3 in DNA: TGTGCCATCAGTGAGTCCTGGTTTCTGGGGACAGATACCTACGAGCAGTACTTC. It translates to CAISESWFLGTDTYEQYF.

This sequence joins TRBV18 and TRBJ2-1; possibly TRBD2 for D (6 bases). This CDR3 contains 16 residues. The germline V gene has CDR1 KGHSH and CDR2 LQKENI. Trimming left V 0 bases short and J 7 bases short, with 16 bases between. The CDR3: CASSPPGRLVYNEQFF. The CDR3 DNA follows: TGTGCCAGCTCACCACCGGGCCGACTAGTGTATAATGAGCAGTTCTTC.

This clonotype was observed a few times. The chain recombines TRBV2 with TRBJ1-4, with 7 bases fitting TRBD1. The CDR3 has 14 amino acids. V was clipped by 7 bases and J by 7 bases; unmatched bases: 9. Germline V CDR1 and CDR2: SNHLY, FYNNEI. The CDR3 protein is CASTAQGQTEKLFF. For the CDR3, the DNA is TGTGCCAGCACTGCCCAGGGACAGACTGAAAAACTGTTTTTT.

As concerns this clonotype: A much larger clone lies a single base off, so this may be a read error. The CDR3 DNA sequence: TGCGCCAGCAGCTTGGGGACTAGTACGTCCTACAATGAGCAGTTCTTC. Translation gives CASSLGTSTSYNEQFF. V gene TRBV5-1 combines with J gene TRBJ2-1; 7 bases map to TRBD2. Germline V gene lookup returns CDR1 SGHRS and CDR2 YFSETQ. The V segment lost 0 bases and the J segment 1 base; nucleotides outside the gene matches: 4. CDR3 length: 16 amino acids.

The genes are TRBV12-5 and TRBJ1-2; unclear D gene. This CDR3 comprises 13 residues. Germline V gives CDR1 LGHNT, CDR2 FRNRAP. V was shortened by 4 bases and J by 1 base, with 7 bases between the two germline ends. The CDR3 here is CASGWRSNYGYTF. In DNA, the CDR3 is TGTGCTAGTGGTTGGAGAAGTAACTATGGCTACACCTTC.